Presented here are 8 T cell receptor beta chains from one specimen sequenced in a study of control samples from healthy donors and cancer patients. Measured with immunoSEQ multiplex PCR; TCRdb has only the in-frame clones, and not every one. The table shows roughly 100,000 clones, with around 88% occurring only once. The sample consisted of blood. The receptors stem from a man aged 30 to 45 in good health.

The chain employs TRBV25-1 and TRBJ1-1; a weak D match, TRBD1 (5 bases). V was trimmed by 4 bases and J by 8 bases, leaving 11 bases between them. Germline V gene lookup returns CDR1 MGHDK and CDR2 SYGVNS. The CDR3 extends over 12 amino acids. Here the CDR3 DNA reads TGTGCCAGCAGTGTAACAGGAGCCGAAGCTTTCTTT. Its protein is CASSVTGAEAFF.

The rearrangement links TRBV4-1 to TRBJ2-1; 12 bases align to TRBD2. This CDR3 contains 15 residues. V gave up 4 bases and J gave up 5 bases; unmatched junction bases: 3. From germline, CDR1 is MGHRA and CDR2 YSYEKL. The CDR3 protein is CASSPTSGSNNEQFF. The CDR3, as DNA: TGCGCCAGCAGCCCGACTAGCGGGAGCAACAATGAGCAGTTCTTC.

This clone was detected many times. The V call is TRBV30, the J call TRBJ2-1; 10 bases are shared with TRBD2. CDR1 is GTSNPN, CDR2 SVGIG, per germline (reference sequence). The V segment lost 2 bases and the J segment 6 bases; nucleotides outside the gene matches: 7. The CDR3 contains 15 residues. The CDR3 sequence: CAWSRLGLATNEQFF. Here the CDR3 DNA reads TGTGCCTGGAGTAGGCTGGGACTAGCGACCAATGAGCAGTTCTTC.

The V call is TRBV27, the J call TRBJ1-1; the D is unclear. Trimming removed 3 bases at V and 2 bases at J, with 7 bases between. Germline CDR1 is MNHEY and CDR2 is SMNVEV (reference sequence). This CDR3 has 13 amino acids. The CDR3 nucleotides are TGTGCCAGCAGTTTGACACGAAACACTGAAGCTTTCTTT. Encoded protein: CASSLTRNTEAFF.

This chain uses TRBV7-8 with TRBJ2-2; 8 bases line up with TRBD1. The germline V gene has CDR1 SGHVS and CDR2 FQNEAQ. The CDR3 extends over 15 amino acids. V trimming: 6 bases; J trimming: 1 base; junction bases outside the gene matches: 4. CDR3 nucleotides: TGTGCCAGCAGGTTTGGGACAGGGAACACCGGGGAGCTGTTTTTT. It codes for CASRFGTGNTGELFF.

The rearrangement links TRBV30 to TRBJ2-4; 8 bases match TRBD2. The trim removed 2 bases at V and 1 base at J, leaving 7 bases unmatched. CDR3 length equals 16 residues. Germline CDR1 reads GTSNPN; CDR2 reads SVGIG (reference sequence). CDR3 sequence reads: CAWSSGGGGAKNIQYF. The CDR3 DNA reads TGTGCCTGGAGTAGCGGGGGTGGTGGGGCCAAAAACATTCAGTACTTC.

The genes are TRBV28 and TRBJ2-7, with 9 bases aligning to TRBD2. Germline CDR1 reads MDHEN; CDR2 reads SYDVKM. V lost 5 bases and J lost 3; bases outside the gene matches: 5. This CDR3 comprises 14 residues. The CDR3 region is CASSQTSGIYEQYF. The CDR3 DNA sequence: TGTGCCAGCAGTCAGACTAGCGGTATCTACGAGCAGTACTTC.

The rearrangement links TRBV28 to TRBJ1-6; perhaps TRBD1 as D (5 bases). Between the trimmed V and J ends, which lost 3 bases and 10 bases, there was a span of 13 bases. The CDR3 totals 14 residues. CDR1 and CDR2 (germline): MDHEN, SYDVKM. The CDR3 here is CASSLGRLPSPLHF. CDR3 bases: TGTGCCAGCAGTTTGGGGCGACTACCCTCACCCCTCCACTTT.